This T cell receptor (beta chain) emerged from a study of OX40 agonist ivuxolimab in advanced cancers. Study background: Mean age 60 years, range about 20 to 85; approximately 80% male. The study reported partial responses in three patients: one hepatocellular carcinoma, two cutaneous melanoma.

On this clone itself: The target antigen is unknown.

Germline-derived CDR1 and CDR2 are SGHRS and YFSETQ. V was shortened by 0 bases and J by 5 bases, with 8 bases between the two germline ends. The CDR3 runs to 13 residues. Study outcomes and limitations: Within 6 weeks, CD4+ and CD8+ blood T cells expanded clonally at 0.1 to 3.0 mg/kg. CD4+ T cells averaged fewer expanded clones than CD8+ T cells.

Profiled with immunoSEQ multiplex PCR; TCRdb holds only in-frame clones, not every one. The sample includes 55,000 to 75,000 clones, 70% to 90% of them seen just once. This rearrangement joins TRBV5-1 to TRBJ1-2, with D unresolved. The sequence was collected from an adult with an advanced solid tumor such as melanoma, head and neck, liver or kidney cancer. The sample consisted of CD4+ or CD8+ T cells sorted from blood, taken in a trial of the OX40 agonist ivuxolimab. The CDR3 nucleotides are TGCGCCAGCAGCTTGGAACTAGCATATGGCTACACCTTC. Translating it yields CASSLELAYGYTF. Full variable domain (missing parts from reference TRBV5-1 and TRBJ1-2): KAGVTQTPRYLIKTRGQQVTLSCSPISGHRSVSWYQQTPGQGLQFLFEYFSETQRNKGNFPGRFSGRQFSNSRSEMNVSTLELGDSALYLCASSLELAYGYTFGSGTRLTVV.